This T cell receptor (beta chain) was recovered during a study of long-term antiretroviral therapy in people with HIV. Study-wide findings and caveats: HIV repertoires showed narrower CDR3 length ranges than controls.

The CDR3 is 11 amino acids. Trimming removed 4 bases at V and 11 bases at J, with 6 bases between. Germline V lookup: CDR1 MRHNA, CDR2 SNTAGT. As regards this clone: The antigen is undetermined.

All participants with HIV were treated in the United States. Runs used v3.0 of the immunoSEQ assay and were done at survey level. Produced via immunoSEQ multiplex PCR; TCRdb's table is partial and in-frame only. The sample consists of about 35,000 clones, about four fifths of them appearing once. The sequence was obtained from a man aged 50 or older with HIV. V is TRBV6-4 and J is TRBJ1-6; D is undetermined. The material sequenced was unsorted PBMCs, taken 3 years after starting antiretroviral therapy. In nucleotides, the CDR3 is TGTGCCAGCAGTGTAAAGCCACCCCTCCACTTT. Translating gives CASSVKPPLHF.